These 27 T cell receptor beta chains came from one sample sequenced in a study of blood T cell repertoires in COVID-19. Here immunoSEQ multiplex PCR was the method, and the copy in TCRdb shows in-frame clones only, minus some. The table records around 250,000 clones, roughly 88% of them present only once. The material sequenced was PBMCs or T cells enriched from blood (not recorded which). Receptors originate from a woman in her fifties or sixties who had recovered from COVID-19.

V and J are TRBV3-1 (or the pseudogene TRBV3-2) and TRBJ1-4, with D unclear. Trimming shortened V by 2 bases and J by 3 bases, and 13 bases separated the two germline ends. Germline V CDR1 and CDR2: LGHDT, YNNKEL (reference sequence). The CDR3 has 16 amino acids. CDR3 nucleotides: TGTGCCAGCAGCCAATCATCCTTACGGGCTAATGAAAAACTGTTTTTT. Residues: CASSQSSLRANEKLFF.

The rearrangement links TRBV19 to TRBJ2-6; no reliable D call. The CDR3 is 12 residues long. Per the germline V gene, CDR1 is LNHDA and CDR2 is SQIVND (reference sequence). Trimming took off 8 bases at V and 1 base at J, with 3 bases between the two ends. This chain's CDR3 is CASLSGANVLTF. The CDR3 bases are TGTGCCAGTCTGTCTGGGGCCAACGTCCTGACTTTC.

V is TRBV11-2 and J is TRBJ2-1; D perhaps matches TRBD2 (6 bases). V lost 2 bases and J 6 bases, leaving 14 bases between the germline ends. Germline CDR1 SGHAT, CDR2 FQNNGV. This CDR3 contains 15 residues. The CDR3 DNA is TGTGCCAGCAGCTTACAACAGGACTACCTCAATGAGCAGTTCTTC. Translation gives CASSLQQDYLNEQFF.

The rearrangement uses TRBV5-1 and TRBJ2-7; TRBD1 agrees at 7 bases. Unmatched junction bases numbered 6, after V lost 1 base and J lost 5 bases. This CDR3 spans 14 amino acids. The germline V gene encodes CDR1 SGHRS and CDR2 YFSETQ. CDR3 DNA sequence: TGCGCCAGCAGCTTGAACAGGGGTCTGGACGAGCAGTACTTC. This encodes CASSLNRGLDEQYF.

This chain links TRBV28 with TRBJ1-2; D is possibly TRBD1 (5 bases). The V end lost 6 bases, the J end lost 7 bases, and 15 bases lay between the germline ends. The germline V gene encodes CDR1 MDHEN and CDR2 SYDVKM. CDR3 length: 13 residues. CDR3 DNA: TGTGCCAGCAGCGTACGCCAGGGCGGTGGCTACACCTTC. The encoded protein is CASSVRQGGGYTF.

The chain links TRBV2 to TRBJ2-3; 12 bases line up with TRBD1. Germline CDR1 reads SNHLY; CDR2 reads FYNNEI. The CDR3 is 15 residues long. Trimming removed 6 bases from V and 7 bases from J; junction bases left unmatched: 8. The CDR3 nucleotides read TGTGCCAGCAGAGCCGGGACAGGGGGCAATTATACGCAGTATTTT. As protein: CASRAGTGGNYTQYF. The full variable domain, completed using reference TRBV2 and TRBJ2-3, is EPEVTQTPSHQVTQMGQEVILRCVPISNHLYFYWYRQILGQKVEFLVSFYNNEISEKSEIFDDQFSVERPDGSNFTLKIRSTKLEDSAMYFCASRAGTGGNYTQYFGPGTRLTVL.

CDR3 DNA: TGTGCCAGCAGTTTGGGTGTCTCTCTGGGAGGAGAGACCCAGTACTTC. Translated, it gives CASSLGVSLGGETQYF. V gene TRBV27 combines with J gene TRBJ2-5; D may be TRBD2 (6 bases). V shed 3 bases and J shed 4 bases, with 18 bases lying between them. CDR1 is MNHEY and CDR2 is SMNVEV in the germline V gene (reference sequence). The CDR3 has 16 residues.

The rearrangement links TRBV3-1 (or the pseudogene TRBV3-2) to TRBJ2-7; 9 nucleotides line up with TRBD2. The CDR3 extends over 15 amino acids. Germline V gene sequence: CDR1 LGHDT, CDR2 YNNKEL (reference sequence). Trimming at V came to 4 bases and at J to 2 bases, leaving 6 bases not matched to a gene. The CDR3 protein is CASSLLAGGAYEQYF. The CDR3 bases are TGTGCCAGCAGCCTTTTGGCGGGAGGGGCCTACGAGCAGTACTTC.

The rearrangement links TRBV7-9 to TRBJ2-3; D uncertain. CDR1 and CDR2 from the germline V gene are SEHNR and FQNEAQ (reference sequence). Trimming pared 0 bases from V and 0 bases from J, leaving 13 bases between. This CDR3 contains 17 residues. In DNA form, the CDR3 reads TGTGCCAGCAGCTTAGCGGTCGACTTCCCTAGCACAGATACGCAGTATTTT. As protein: CASSLAVDFPSTDTQYF.

The V call is TRBV27, the J call TRBJ2-2, with 9 bases that match TRBD2. Trimming took 3 bases from V and 6 from J; bases not matched to a gene: 8. The germline V gene has CDR1 MNHEY and CDR2 SMNVEV (reference sequence). This CDR3 is built from 16 residues. In DNA, the CDR3 is TGTGCCAGCAGTTTTAGACTAGCGGCCTCGGCCGGGGAGCTGTTTTTT. Its translation: CASSFRLAASAGELFF.

The chain recombines TRBV4-1 with TRBJ2-1; 11 nucleotides agree with TRBD2. CDR3 size: 17 residues. V lost 5 bases to trimming and J lost 6 bases; unmatched junction nucleotides: 12. CDR1 and CDR2 from the germline V gene are MGHRA and YSYEKL. CDR3 sequence reads: CASSSRVLAGGLNEQFF. The CDR3 region has the DNA TGCGCCAGCAGCAGCAGAGTCCTAGCGGGAGGTCTCAATGAGCAGTTCTTC.

V and J are TRBV19 and TRBJ2-1, with 8 bases that match TRBD1. J was trimmed by 5 bases and V by 5 bases; bases with no gene match: 8. The CDR3 totals 15 residues. CDR1 and CDR2 (germline): LNHDA, SQIVND (reference sequence). The chain's CDR3 is CASSPLGQVDNEQFF. For the CDR3, the DNA is TGTGCCAGTAGTCCCCTGGGACAGGTTGACAATGAGCAGTTCTTC.

The chain employs TRBV4-2 and TRBJ2-2; 11 nucleotides line up with TRBD2. CDR1 and CDR2 (germline): LGHNA, YNFKEQ. This CDR3 contains 16 residues. The V segment lost 3 bases and the J segment 2 bases; nucleotides outside the gene matches: 2. CDR3 amino acids: CASSQGTSGNTGELFF. DNA for the CDR3: TGTGCCAGCAGCCAGGGGACTAGCGGAAACACCGGGGAGCTGTTTTTT.

The chain couples TRBV28 to TRBJ1-3; D uncertain. Germline V gene sequence: CDR1 MDHEN, CDR2 SYDVKM. The CDR3 runs 16 residues. V shed 1 base and J shed 0 bases, with 10 bases lying between them. The CDR3 is CASSLFSPSSGNTIYF. The DNA of the CDR3 is TGTGCCAGCAGTTTATTCTCCCCTAGCTCTGGAAACACCATATATTTT.

On this clone itself: Additional DNA sequences in this sample encode the identical CDR3. V and J are TRBV5-1 and TRBJ2-7; 10 positions match TRBD2. V trimming: 0 bases; J trimming: 2 bases; junction bases outside the gene matches: 2. CDR1 SGHRS and CDR2 YFSETQ come from the germline V gene. The CDR3 spans 15 residues. Here the CDR3 DNA reads TGCGCCAGCAGCTTGGGACTAGCGGGCCCCTACGAGCAGTACTTC. It translates to CASSLGLAGPYEQYF.

This clone has a single count. The V gene is TRBV3-1 (or the pseudogene TRBV3-2), the J gene TRBJ1-1, with 7 bases identical to TRBD1. Per the germline V gene, CDR1 is LGHDT and CDR2 is YNNKEL (reference sequence). The CDR3 loop spans 13 amino acids. The ends lost 2 bases at V and 10 bases at J; junction bases unmatched: 7. The CDR3 nucleotides are TGTGCCAGCAGCCAATCCGAACAGGGGCGAGCTTTCTTT. The encoded protein is CASSQSEQGRAFF.

This clone was observed once. The chain has TRBV5-1 and TRBJ2-7; 10 positions match TRBD2. Per germline, CDR1 SGHRS and CDR2 YFSETQ. The ends lost 0 bases at V and 6 bases at J; junction bases unmatched: 6. The CDR3 has 15 amino acids. In DNA form, the CDR3 reads TGCGCCAGCAGCTTGGGGGGACTAGCGATCGGCGAGCAGTACTTC. This sequence encodes CASSLGGLAIGEQYF.

This clone has a single count. The chain employs TRBV11-2 and TRBJ2-6; TRBD1 agrees at 9 bases. Trimming cost V 2 bases and J 2 bases; bases outside gene matches: 4. This CDR3 has 17 amino acids. Germline values: CDR1 SGHAT, CDR2 FQNNGV. CDR3 DNA: TGTGCCAGCAGCTTAACAGGGGGCACAGCTGGGGCCAACGTCCTGACTTTC. It yields the protein CASSLTGGTAGANVLTF.

The chain recombines TRBV5-4 with TRBJ2-1; D might be TRBD2 (5 bases). There are 15 residues in the CDR3. Germline CDR1 reads SGHNT; CDR2 reads YYREEE (reference sequence). The V end was cut by 3 bases, the J end by 1 base, with 11 bases between. CDR3 amino acids: CASSSQRGSYNEQFF. The CDR3 DNA reads TGTGCCAGCAGCTCTCAGAGAGGGTCCTACAATGAGCAGTTCTTC. Looking up the rest from reference TRBV5-4 and TRBJ2-1 gives the full variable domain: ETGVTQSPTHLIKTRGQQVTLRCSSQSGHNTVSWYQQALGQGPQFIFQYYREEENGRGNFPPRFSGLQFPNYSSELNVNALELDDSALYLCASSSQRGSYNEQFFGPGTRLTVL.

This clone was found once. The rearrangement joins TRBV28 to TRBJ2-2; 8 bases map to TRBD2. With 1 base clipped from V and 3 bases from J, the junction kept 4 bases outside the gene matches. The CDR3 spans 16 residues. Per the germline V gene, CDR1 is MDHEN and CDR2 is SYDVKM. The CDR3 DNA reads as TGTGCCAGCAGTTTATTACGGGAGGGCGACACCGGGGAGCTGTTTTTT. This sequence encodes CASSLLREGDTGELFF.

V usage is TRBV6-5 and J usage is TRBJ1-1, with no clear D. CDR1 and CDR2 (germline): MNHEY, SVGAGI. The CDR3 loop spans 13 amino acids. Between the trimmed V and J ends, which lost 6 bases and 0 bases, there was a span of 8 bases. The CDR3 region has the DNA TGTGCCAGCAGGCCCGGAGTGAACACTGAAGCTTTCTTT. It specifies CASRPGVNTEAFF.

V gene TRBV19 combines with J gene TRBJ2-5; 8 positions match TRBD1. Trimming at V came to 5 bases and at J to 4 bases, leaving 3 bases not matched to a gene. Germline V CDR1 and CDR2: LNHDA, SQIVND (reference sequence). The CDR3 has 13 amino acids. CDR3 sequence reads: CASSDRGGETQYF. The CDR3 DNA reads TGTGCCAGTAGTGACAGGGGAGGAGAGACCCAGTACTTC.

The J gene is TRBJ1-1, the V gene TRBV9; D is unresolved. Deletions cut 7 bases from V and 0 bases from J, with 13 bases between. From germline, CDR1 is SGDLS and CDR2 YYNGEE. This CDR3 has 14 amino acids. The CDR3 here is CASGTDPMNTEAFF. The CDR3 coding sequence is TGTGCCAGCGGCACAGATCCTATGAACACTGAAGCTTTCTTT. Combining the CDR3 with reference TRBV9 and TRBJ1-1 gives the whole variable domain DSGVTQTPKHLITATGQRVTLRCSPRSGDLSVYWYQQSLDQGLQFLIQYYNGEERAKGNILERFSAQQFPDLHSELNLSSLELGDSALYFCASGTDPMNTEAFFGQGTRLTVV.

The chain joins TRBV30 to TRBJ1-4; D might be TRBD1 (6 bases). The CDR3 runs 15 residues. Looked up from germline, CDR1 is GTSNPN and CDR2 is SVGIG (reference sequence). V lost 2 bases and J lost 3, with 13 bases in between. CDR3 sequence (DNA): TGTGCCTGGAGTAAGAACAGGGCTTCTAATGAAAAACTGTTTTTT. Translated: CAWSKNRASNEKLFF.

The gene calls are TRBV28 and TRBJ1-6; D call uncertain. This CDR3 has 14 residues. Trimming stripped 2 bases from V and 7 bases from J, with 9 bases between. The V gene's germline CDR1 is MDHEN and CDR2 SYDVKM. CDR3 sequence reads: CASSLTGENSPLHF. Here the CDR3 DNA reads TGTGCCAGCAGTTTAACCGGAGAAAATTCACCCCTCCACTTT.

The chain has TRBV5-1 and TRBJ2-3; tentative D call: TRBD1 (5 bases). V gave up 1 base and J gave up 0 bases, with 12 bases separating them. This CDR3 has 16 residues. Germline-derived CDR1 and CDR2 are SGHRS and YFSETQ. CDR3 bases: TGCGCCAGCAGCTTGTCGTTCCAGGGTAGCACAGATACGCAGTATTTT. This encodes CASSLSFQGSTDTQYF.

This clone came up once. The chain uses TRBV7-8 and TRBJ1-5; D unresolved. V was cut by 3 bases and J by 2 bases, with 5 bases left in between. Germline assignment: CDR1 SGHVS and CDR2 FQNEAQ. CDR3 length: 13 residues. The CDR3 region is CASSLRGNQPQHF. The CDR3 bases are TGTGCCAGCAGCTTGAGGGGCAATCAGCCCCAGCATTTT.